This TCR beta chain originates from a study of T cells in Graves' hyperthyroidism and ophthalmopathy. Study background: Blood was drawn when the patient was first diagnosed and still untreated.

The CDR3 runs to 12 residues. Germline V gene lookup returns CDR1 DFQATT and CDR2 SNEGSKA (reference sequence). V was pared by 1 base and J by 5 bases, with 1 base of the junction left unmatched. Concerning this clonotype: The target antigen is unknown.

Whole-study findings and limits: The model predicted ophthalmopathy a median roughly 6.5 months before onset. Also found in blood were most expanded thyroid clonotypes above 0.001.

Using RNA transcripts as the source, TCR beta CDR3 regions were amplified. With the HTBI primer set, the TCR CDR3 went through a first round of RT-PCR. TCRdb ran MiXCR on the multiplex PCR reads and lists one entry per CDR3 protein. The sample lists about 480,000 distinct CDR3 sequences, approximately 25% seen once, with approximately 10% in the top ten. Diagnoses used clinical symptoms, serum thyroxine and TRAb, thyroid ultrasound and orbital computed tomography. The genes are TRBV20-1 and TRBJ2-7; 8 nucleotides line up with TRBD1. The receptor comes from a woman in her 30s with Graves' ophthalmopathy. Sequencing used blood. As DNA, the CDR3 is TGCAGTGCTAGAGCGACAGGGGACGAGCAGTACTTC. Protein product: CSARATGDEQYF.